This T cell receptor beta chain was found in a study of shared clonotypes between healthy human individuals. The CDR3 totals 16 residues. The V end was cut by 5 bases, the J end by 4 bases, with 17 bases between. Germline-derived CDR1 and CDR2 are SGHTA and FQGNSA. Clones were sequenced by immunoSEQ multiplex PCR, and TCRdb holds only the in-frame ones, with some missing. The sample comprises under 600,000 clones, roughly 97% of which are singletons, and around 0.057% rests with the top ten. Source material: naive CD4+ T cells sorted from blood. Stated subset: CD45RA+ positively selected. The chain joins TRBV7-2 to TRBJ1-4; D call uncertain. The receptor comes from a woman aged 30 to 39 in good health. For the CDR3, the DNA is TGTGCCAGCAGCCCCCGGTTGGGAGATGTTAATGAAAAACTGTTTTTT. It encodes CASSPRLGDVNEKLFF.